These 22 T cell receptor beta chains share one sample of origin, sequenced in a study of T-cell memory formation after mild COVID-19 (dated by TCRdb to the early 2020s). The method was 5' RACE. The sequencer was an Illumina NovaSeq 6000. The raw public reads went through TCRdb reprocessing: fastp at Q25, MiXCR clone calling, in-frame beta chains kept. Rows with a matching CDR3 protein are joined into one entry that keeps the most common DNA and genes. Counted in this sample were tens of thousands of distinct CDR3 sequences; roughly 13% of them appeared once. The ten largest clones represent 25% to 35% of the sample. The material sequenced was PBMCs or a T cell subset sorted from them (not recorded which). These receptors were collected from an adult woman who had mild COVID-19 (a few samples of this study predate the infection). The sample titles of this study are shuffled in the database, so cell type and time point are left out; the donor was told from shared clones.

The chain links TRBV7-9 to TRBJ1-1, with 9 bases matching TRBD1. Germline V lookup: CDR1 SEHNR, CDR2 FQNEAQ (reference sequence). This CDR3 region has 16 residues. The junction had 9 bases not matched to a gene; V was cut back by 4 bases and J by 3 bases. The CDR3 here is CASSSYETGGYTEAFF. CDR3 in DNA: TGTGCCAGCAGCTCATACGAGACAGGGGGGTACACTGAAGCTTTCTTT.

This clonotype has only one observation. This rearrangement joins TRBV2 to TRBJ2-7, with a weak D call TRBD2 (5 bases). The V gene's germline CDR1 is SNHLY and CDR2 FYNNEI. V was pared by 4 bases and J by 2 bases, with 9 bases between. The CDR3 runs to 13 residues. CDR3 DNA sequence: TGTGCCAGCAGTGGAGAGGGTCCCTACGAGCAGTACTTC. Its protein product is CASSGEGPYEQYF.

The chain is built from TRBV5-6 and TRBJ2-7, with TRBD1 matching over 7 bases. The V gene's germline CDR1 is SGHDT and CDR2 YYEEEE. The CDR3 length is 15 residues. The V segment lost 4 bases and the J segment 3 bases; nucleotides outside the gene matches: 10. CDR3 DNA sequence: TGTGCCAGCAGCGCGGCCGGGACAGCCTACTACGAGCAGTACTTC. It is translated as CASSAAGTAYYEQYF.

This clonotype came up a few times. The DNA of the CDR3 is TGTGCCAGCAGCGTAGATGGAGGGGGGACCAAAAACATTCAGTACTTC. The encoded protein is CASSVDGGGTKNIQYF. The chain carries TRBV9 and TRBJ2-4; D may match TRBD1 or TRBD2 (6 bases each). The CDR3 length is 16 residues. Germline V lookup: CDR1 SGDLS, CDR2 YYNGEE. V lost 0 bases, J lost 2 bases, and 12 bases lay in between.

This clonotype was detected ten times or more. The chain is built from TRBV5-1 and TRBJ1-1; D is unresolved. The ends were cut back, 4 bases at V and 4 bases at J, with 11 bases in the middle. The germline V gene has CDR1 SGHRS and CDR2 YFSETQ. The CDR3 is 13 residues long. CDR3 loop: CASSTTIGTEAFF. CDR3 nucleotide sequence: TGCGCCAGCAGCACCACTATTGGCACTGAAGCTTTCTTT.

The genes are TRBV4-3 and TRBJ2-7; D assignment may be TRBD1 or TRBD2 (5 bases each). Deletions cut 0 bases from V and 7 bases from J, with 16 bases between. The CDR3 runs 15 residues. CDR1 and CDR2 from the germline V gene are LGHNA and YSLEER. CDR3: CASSQDLRAEGEQYF. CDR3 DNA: TGCGCCAGCAGCCAAGATCTTAGAGCCGAGGGGGAGCAGTACTTC.

The CDR3, as DNA: TGTGCCAGCTGTGAGGGACAGGAAGGGGGATACGAGCAGTTCTTC. Translated, it gives CASCEGQEGGYEQFF. The chain joins TRBV3-1 to TRBJ2-1; 8 nucleotides align to TRBD1. The CDR3 runs 15 residues. With V trimmed by 8 bases and J by 10 bases, 16 bases remained unmatched. CDR1 LGHDT and CDR2 YNNKEL come from the germline V gene (reference sequence).

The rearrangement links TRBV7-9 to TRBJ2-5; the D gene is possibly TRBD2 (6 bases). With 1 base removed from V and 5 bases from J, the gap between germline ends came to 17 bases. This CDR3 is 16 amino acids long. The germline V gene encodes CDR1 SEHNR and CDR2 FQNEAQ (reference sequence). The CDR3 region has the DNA TGTGCCAGCAGCTTAGAGGAGGGGCCTTCTCGGGAGACCCAGTACTTC. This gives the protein CASSLEEGPSRETQYF.

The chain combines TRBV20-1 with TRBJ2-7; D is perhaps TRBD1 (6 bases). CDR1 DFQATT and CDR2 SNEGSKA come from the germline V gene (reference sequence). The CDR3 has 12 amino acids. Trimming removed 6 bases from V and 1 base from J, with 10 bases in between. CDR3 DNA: TGCAGTGCCCTGACAGGTTCCTACGAGCAGTACTTC. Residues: CSALTGSYEQYF.

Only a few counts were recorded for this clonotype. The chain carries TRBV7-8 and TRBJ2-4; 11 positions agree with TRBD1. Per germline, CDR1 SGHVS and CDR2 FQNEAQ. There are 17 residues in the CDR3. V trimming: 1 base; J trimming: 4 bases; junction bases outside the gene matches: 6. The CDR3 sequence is CASSLGAGQGVKNIQYF. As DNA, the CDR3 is TGTGCCAGCAGCTTAGGGGCGGGACAGGGGGTGAAAAACATTCAGTACTTC.

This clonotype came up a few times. The CDR3 nucleotides are TGTGCCAGCAGTTACTCCGGGGGCGGCACCGGGGAGCTGTTTTTT. It yields the protein CASSYSGGGTGELFF. The chain recombines TRBV6-5 with TRBJ2-2; D assignment may be TRBD1 or TRBD2 (6 bases each). The V end was cut by 0 bases, the J end by 4 bases, with 9 bases between. The germline CDR1 and CDR2 sequences are MNHEY and SVGAGI. The CDR3 runs 15 residues.

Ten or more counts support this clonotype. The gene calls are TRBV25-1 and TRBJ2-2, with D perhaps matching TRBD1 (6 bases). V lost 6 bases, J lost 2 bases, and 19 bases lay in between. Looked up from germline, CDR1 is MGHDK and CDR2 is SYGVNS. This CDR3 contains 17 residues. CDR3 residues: CASSISGVAVNTGELFF. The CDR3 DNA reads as TGTGCCAGCAGCATATCAGGGGTAGCCGTTAACACCGGGGAGCTGTTTTTT.

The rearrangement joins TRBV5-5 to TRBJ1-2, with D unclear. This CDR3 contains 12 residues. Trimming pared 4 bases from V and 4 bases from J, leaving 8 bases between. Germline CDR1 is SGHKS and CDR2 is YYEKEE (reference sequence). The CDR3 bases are TGTGCCAGCAGCGTGGCGAGCTATGGCTACACCTTC. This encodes CASSVASYGYTF. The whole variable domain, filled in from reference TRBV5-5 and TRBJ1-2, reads DAGVTQSPTHLIKTRGQQVTLRCSPISGHKSVSWYQQVLGQGPQFIFQYYEKEERGRGNFPDRFSARQFPNYSSELNVNALLLGDSALYLCASSVASYGYTFGSGTRLTVV.

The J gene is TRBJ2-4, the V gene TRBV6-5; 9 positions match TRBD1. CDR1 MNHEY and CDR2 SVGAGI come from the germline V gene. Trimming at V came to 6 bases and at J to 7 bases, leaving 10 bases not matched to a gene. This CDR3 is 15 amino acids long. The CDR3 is CASSHTTGGNNIQYF. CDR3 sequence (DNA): TGTGCCAGCAGCCACACGACAGGGGGAAATAACATTCAGTACTTC.

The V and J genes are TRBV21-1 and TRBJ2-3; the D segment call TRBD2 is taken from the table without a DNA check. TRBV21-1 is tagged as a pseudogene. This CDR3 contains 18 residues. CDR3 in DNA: TGTGCCAGCAGCAAAGAAGAGGTAGCGGGGCCTAGCACAGATACGCAGTATTTT. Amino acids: CASSKEEVAGPSTDTQYF.

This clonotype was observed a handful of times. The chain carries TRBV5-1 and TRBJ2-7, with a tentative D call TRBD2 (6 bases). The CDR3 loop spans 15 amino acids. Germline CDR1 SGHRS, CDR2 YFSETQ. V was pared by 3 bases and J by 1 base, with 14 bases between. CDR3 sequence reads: CASSSTGTESYEQYF. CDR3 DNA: TGCGCCAGCAGCTCCACCGGGACTGAGTCCTACGAGCAGTACTTC.

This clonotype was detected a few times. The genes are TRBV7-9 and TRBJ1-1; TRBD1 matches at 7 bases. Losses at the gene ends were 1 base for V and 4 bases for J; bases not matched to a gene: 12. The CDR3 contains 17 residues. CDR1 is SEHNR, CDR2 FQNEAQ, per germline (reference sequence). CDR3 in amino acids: CASSLEVWDSSTTEAFF. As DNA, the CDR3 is TGTGCCAGCAGCTTAGAAGTCTGGGACAGCTCGACCACTGAAGCTTTCTTT.

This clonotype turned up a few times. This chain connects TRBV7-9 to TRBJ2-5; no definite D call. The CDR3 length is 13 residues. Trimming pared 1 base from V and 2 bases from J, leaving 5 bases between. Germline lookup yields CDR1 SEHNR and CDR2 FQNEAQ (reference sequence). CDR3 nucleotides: TGTGCCAGCAGCTTAGGAGCTCAAGAGACCCAGTACTTC. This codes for CASSLGAQETQYF.

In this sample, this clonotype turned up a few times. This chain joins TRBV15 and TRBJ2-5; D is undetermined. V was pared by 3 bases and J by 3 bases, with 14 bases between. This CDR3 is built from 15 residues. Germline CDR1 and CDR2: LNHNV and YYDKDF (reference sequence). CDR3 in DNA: TGTGCCACCAGCAGTTCACTCTCGGTCGAAGAGACCCAGTACTTC. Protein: CATSSSLSVEETQYF.

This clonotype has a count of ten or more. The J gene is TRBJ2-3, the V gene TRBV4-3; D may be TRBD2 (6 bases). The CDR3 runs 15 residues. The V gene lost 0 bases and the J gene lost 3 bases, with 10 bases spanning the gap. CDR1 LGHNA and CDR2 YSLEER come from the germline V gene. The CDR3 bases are TGCGCCAGCAGCCAAGATACGGAGGGGACAGATACGCAGTATTTT. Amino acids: CASSQDTEGTDTQYF.

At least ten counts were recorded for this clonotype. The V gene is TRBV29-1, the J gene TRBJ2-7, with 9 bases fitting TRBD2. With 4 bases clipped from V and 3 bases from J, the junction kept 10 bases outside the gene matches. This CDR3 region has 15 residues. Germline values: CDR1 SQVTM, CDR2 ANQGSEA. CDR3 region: CSVGRGGPAGYEQYF. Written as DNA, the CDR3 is TGCAGCGTTGGGCGGGGGGGGCCGGCCGGCTACGAGCAGTACTTC.

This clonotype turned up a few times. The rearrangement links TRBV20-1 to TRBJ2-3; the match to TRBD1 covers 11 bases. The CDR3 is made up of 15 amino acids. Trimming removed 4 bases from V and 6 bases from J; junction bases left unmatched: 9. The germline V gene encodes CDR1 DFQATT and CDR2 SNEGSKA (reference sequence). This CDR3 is CSAIGDRGDWDTQYF. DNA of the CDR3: TGCAGTGCTATAGGGGACAGGGGGGACTGGGATACGCAGTATTTT.